This entry lists 27 T cell receptor beta chains sequenced from one sample in a study of blood T cell repertoires in COVID-19. Sequenced by immunoSEQ multiplex PCR; TCRdb stores in-frame clones only, minus some. Of a few hundred thousand clones listed, roughly 89% were seen once; the top ten hold about 10%. Sequenced input: PBMCs or T cells enriched from blood (not recorded which). The receptors shown here come from a woman aged 50 to 60 who had recovered from COVID-19.

The chain employs TRBV9 and TRBJ2-5, with a weak D call TRBD2 (5 bases). The CDR3 contains 16 residues. Trimming removed 0 bases from V and 6 bases from J, with 18 bases in between. In germline, CDR1 is SGDLS, CDR2 YYNGEE. CDR3 DNA sequence: TGTGCCAGCAGCGTAGAGCCCGGGGAATGGGCGAAGACCCAGTACTTC. It translates to CASSVEPGEWAKTQYF.

This clone has only one observation. This same CDR3 is encoded by further DNA sequences in the sample. V gene TRBV12-3 or TRBV12-4 combines with J gene TRBJ1-3; no firm D call. CDR3 size: 11 residues. V lost 8 bases and J lost 2, with 4 bases in between. CDR3 nucleotide sequence: TGTGCCAGCTCCACTGGAAACACCATATATTTT. Amino acids: CASSTGNTIYF.

V usage is TRBV9 and J usage is TRBJ2-3, with D possibly matching TRBD1 (5 bases). Germline V gene data show CDR1 as SGDLS and CDR2 as YYNGEE. Trimming removed 4 bases at V and 5 bases at J, with 11 bases between. This CDR3 has 13 residues. In DNA form, the CDR3 reads TGTGCCAGCAGCTCAAACAGGCAAGATACGCAGTATTTT. This codes for CASSSNRQDTQYF.

The rearrangement links TRBV9 to TRBJ1-1; D remains ambiguous. The CDR3 length is 15 residues. Trimming cost V 0 bases and J 1 base, with 10 bases left between them. Germline V gives CDR1 SGDLS, CDR2 YYNGEE. CDR3 in DNA: TGTGCCAGCAGCGTAGGCTCAGGTTGGAACACTGAAGCTTTCTTT. This sequence encodes CASSVGSGWNTEAFF.

The rearrangement joins TRBV6-2 or TRBV6-3 to TRBJ1-1; no clear D. CDR3 length: 15 residues. The ends were cut back, 4 bases at V and 0 bases at J, with 12 bases in the middle. CDR1 is MNHEY and CDR2 is SVGEGT in the germline V gene. The DNA for the CDR3 is TGTGCCAGCAGTTTGTGGCACCTCATGAACACTGAAGCTTTCTTT. Protein sequence: CASSLWHLMNTEAFF.

The chain combines TRBV27 with TRBJ2-7, with D perhaps TRBD2 (5 bases). V lost 8 bases to trimming and J lost 1 base, with 18 bases between them. The CDR3 extends over 15 amino acids. Germline lookup yields CDR1 MNHEY and CDR2 SMNVEV (reference sequence). DNA for the CDR3: TGTGCCAGCGCCCCTTACGAGGAGGTGTCCTACGAGCAGTACTTC. Amino acids: CASAPYEEVSYEQYF.

In this sample, this clone turned up once. The rearrangement links TRBV2 to TRBJ1-2; 10 nucleotides agree with TRBD1. CDR3 length: 15 residues. The trim removed 2 bases at V and 7 bases at J, leaving 7 bases unmatched. Germline values: CDR1 SNHLY, CDR2 FYNNEI. The CDR3 spells CASSETRQGAGGYTF. In nucleotides, the CDR3 is TGTGCCAGCAGTGAAACCCGACAGGGGGCCGGTGGCTACACCTTC. The full variable domain, completed using reference TRBV2 and TRBJ1-2, is EPEVTQTPSHQVTQMGQEVILRCVPISNHLYFYWYRQILGQKVEFLVSFYNNEISEKSEIFDDQFSVERPDGSNFTLKIRSTKLEDSAMYFCASSETRQGAGGYTFGSGTRLTVV.

The chain links TRBV7-9 to TRBJ1-1; perhaps TRBD1 as D (5 bases). This CDR3 region has 15 residues. Germline V CDR1 and CDR2: SEHNR, FQNEAQ (reference sequence). Trimming took off 5 bases at V and 0 bases at J, with 13 bases between the two ends. The CDR3 nucleotides read TGTGCCAGCAGCCCCTGGGGGGTTTTGAACACTGAAGCTTTCTTT. This encodes CASSPWGVLNTEAFF.

The V call is TRBV30, the J call TRBJ2-3; tentatively, D is TRBD1 (6 bases). This CDR3 spans 15 amino acids. Germline values: CDR1 GTSNPN, CDR2 SVGIG (reference sequence). V was clipped by 5 bases and J by 2 bases, with 17 bases between them. The CDR3 DNA reads TGTGCCTGGTTACCGGGACAAAAGTACACAGATACGCAGTATTTT. This sequence encodes CAWLPGQKYTDTQYF. The whole variable domain, filled in from reference TRBV30 and TRBJ2-3, reads SQTIHQWPATLVQPVGSPLSLECTVEGTSNPNLYWYRQAAGRGLQLLFYSVGIGQISSEVPQNLSASRPQDRQFILSSKKLLLSDSGFYLCAWLPGQKYTDTQYFGPGTRLTVL.

The chain couples TRBV24-1 to TRBJ1-5; D is possibly TRBD1 (5 bases). Trimming took 4 bases from V and 1 from J, leaving 10 bases between them. Germline V gene lookup returns CDR1 KGHDR and CDR2 SFDVKD. This CDR3 has 15 residues. The CDR3 loop is CATSDRGASNQPQHF. The DNA for the CDR3 is TGTGCCACCAGTGACCGCGGGGCAAGCAATCAGCCCCAGCATTTT.

This sequence joins TRBV28 and TRBJ1-4; D possibly corresponds to TRBD1 (5 bases). Trimming stripped 4 bases from V and 6 bases from J, with 15 bases between. Germline values: CDR1 MDHEN, CDR2 SYDVKM. This CDR3 is built from 15 residues. CDR3 protein: CASSSGGKEDEKLFF. Here the CDR3 DNA reads TGTGCCAGCAGTTCGGGGGGGAAGGAGGATGAAAAACTGTTTTTT.

This chain joins TRBV18 and TRBJ1-6, with D unresolved. Germline V lookup: CDR1 KGHSH, CDR2 LQKENI. The CDR3 contains 17 residues. Trimming left V 4 bases short and J 0 bases short, with 13 bases between. This CDR3 reads CASSRPAGSSYNSPLHF. CDR3 sequence (DNA): TGTGCCAGCTCACGGCCAGCTGGGAGCTCCTATAATTCACCCCTCCACTTT.

The gene calls are TRBV7-9 and TRBJ1-1; D is possibly TRBD1 (6 bases). The CDR3 runs to 14 residues. V lost 1 base and J lost 9, with 15 bases in between. CDR1 is SEHNR, CDR2 FQNEAQ, per germline (reference sequence). The DNA of the CDR3 is TGTGCCAGCAGCTTAGGGACAGAAGGGTATCAAGCTTTCTTT. Translation: CASSLGTEGYQAFF.

The rearrangement links TRBV5-4 to TRBJ1-1, with D perhaps TRBD1 (5 bases). V gave up 4 bases and J gave up 6 bases, with 13 bases separating them. Germline V CDR1 and CDR2: SGHNT, YYREEE (reference sequence). CDR3 size: 13 residues. The CDR3 reads CASSRGGVAEAFF. CDR3 bases: TGTGCCAGCAGCCGTGGAGGGGTTGCTGAAGCTTTCTTT.

This chain joins TRBV6-2 or TRBV6-3 and TRBJ2-1, with D possibly matching TRBD2 (5 bases). In germline, CDR1 is MNHEY, CDR2 SVGEGT. Trimming cost V 5 bases and J 0 bases, with 11 bases left between them. This CDR3 is built from 15 residues. The CDR3 sequence is CASSTTDYSYNEQFF. DNA for the CDR3: TGTGCCAGCAGTACTACAGACTACTCCTACAATGAGCAGTTCTTC.

The rearrangement joins TRBV12-3 or TRBV12-4 to TRBJ1-2, with D unresolved. Between the trimmed V and J ends, which lost 7 bases and 5 bases, there was a span of 8 bases. The CDR3 has 11 residues. CDR3 residues: CASTSGYGYTF. The DNA for the CDR3 is TGTGCCAGCACCTCGGGGTATGGCTACACCTTC.

The count of this clone is one. V and J are TRBV28 and TRBJ2-3, with D tentatively TRBD2 (6 bases). The CDR3 has 13 amino acids. CDR1 and CDR2 (germline): MDHEN, SYDVKM. Trimming removed 2 bases from V and 9 bases from J, with 12 bases in between. CDR3 amino acids: CASSLNGGGTQYF. The CDR3 DNA reads as TGTGCCAGCAGTTTAAACGGGGGAGGCACGCAGTATTTT.

The chain has TRBV18 and TRBJ1-5; TRBD1 matches 7 bases. Unmatched junction bases numbered 10, after V lost 5 bases and J lost 6 bases. CDR3 length: 15 residues. Germline assignment: CDR1 KGHSH and CDR2 LQKENI. CDR3 amino acids: CASSETGAVFQPQHF. CDR3 DNA: TGTGCCAGCTCAGAAACAGGGGCGGTTTTTCAGCCCCAGCATTTT.

V and J are TRBV7-9 and TRBJ1-2; 7 bases fit TRBD1. The V and J ends lost 4 bases and 13 bases, in that order; junction bases with no gene match: 12. CDR1 and CDR2 (germline): SEHNR, FQNEAQ (reference sequence). This CDR3 comprises 13 residues. CDR3 residues: CASSSKSTGLGTF. The CDR3 coding sequence is TGTGCCAGCAGCTCGAAATCGACAGGGCTCGGCACCTTC.

This clone was seen a few times. V gene TRBV2 combines with J gene TRBJ2-2; 10 positions match TRBD2. V was clipped by 6 bases and J by 6 bases; unmatched bases: 4. From germline, CDR1 is SNHLY and CDR2 FYNNEI. This CDR3 has 14 residues. In nucleotides, the CDR3 is TGTGCCAGCAGAGAGCGGGGGGGCCCCGGGGAGCTGTTTTTT. Translated, it gives CASRERGGPGELFF.

This chain uses TRBV2 with TRBJ2-3; D uncertain. This CDR3 has 13 residues. The germline V and J ends were trimmed by 6 bases and 6 bases, with 13 bases remaining between them. CDR1 SNHLY and CDR2 FYNNEI come from the germline V gene. The CDR3 sequence is CASSLLAVDTQYF. The CDR3 nucleotides are TGTGCCAGCAGCCTGCTCGCGGTGGATACGCAGTATTTT.

V gene TRBV7-9 combines with J gene TRBJ2-7; the D gene is possibly TRBD2 (5 bases). From germline, CDR1 is SEHNR and CDR2 FQNEAQ (reference sequence). V was cut by 1 base and J by 6 bases, with 13 bases left in between. This CDR3 contains 14 residues. The CDR3 loop reads CASSLDEGSAEQYF. CDR3 coding DNA: TGTGCCAGCAGCTTAGATGAGGGTAGTGCCGAGCAGTACTTC.

The sample holds one count of this clone. The chain is built from TRBV5-5 and TRBJ2-7; 10 bases agree with TRBD1. In germline, CDR1 is SGHKS, CDR2 YYEKEE (reference sequence). The CDR3 has 14 residues. V dropped 4 bases and J dropped 2; count of bases not matched to a gene: 3. This chain's CDR3 is CASSAGQGAYEQYF. CDR3 in DNA: TGTGCCAGCAGCGCCGGACAGGGGGCCTACGAGCAGTACTTC. Full variable domain (outside the CDR3, taken from reference TRBV5-5 and TRBJ2-7): DAGVTQSPTHLIKTRGQQVTLRCSPISGHKSVSWYQQVLGQGPQFIFQYYEKEERGRGNFPDRFSARQFPNYSSELNVNALLLGDSALYLCASSAGQGAYEQYFGPGTRLTVT.

The genes are TRBV5-1 and TRBJ1-1; tentative D call: TRBD1 (5 bases). The CDR3 is made up of 13 amino acids. Trimming removed 4 bases from V and 6 bases from J, with 13 bases in between. Germline V gene sequence: CDR1 SGHRS, CDR2 YFSETQ. CDR3 protein: CASSPWTYSEAFF. The CDR3 coding sequence is TGCGCCAGCAGCCCATGGACATACTCTGAAGCTTTCTTT. Full variable domain (missing parts from reference TRBV5-1 and TRBJ1-1): KAGVTQTPRYLIKTRGQQVTLSCSPISGHRSVSWYQQTPGQGLQFLFEYFSETQRNKGNFPGRFSGRQFSNSRSEMNVSTLELGDSALYLCASSPWTYSEAFFGQGTRLTVV.

The V gene is TRBV19, the J gene TRBJ2-5; no definite D call. Germline V gene lookup returns CDR1 LNHDA and CDR2 SQIVND (reference sequence). The CDR3 is 14 amino acids. Trimming removed 4 bases at V and 5 bases at J, with 14 bases between. CDR3 sequence: CASSTPGSGETQYF. In DNA, the CDR3 is TGTGCCAGTAGTACTCCAGGTAGTGGGGAGACCCAGTACTTC. Full variable domain (missing parts from reference TRBV19 and TRBJ2-5): DGGITQSPKYLFRKEGQNVTLSCEQNLNHDAMYWYRQDPGQGLRLIYYSQIVNDFQKGDIAEGYSVSREKKESFPLTVTSAQKNPTAFYLCASSTPGSGETQYFGPGTRLLVL.

The chain recombines TRBV2 with TRBJ2-5; 13 bases align to TRBD2. This CDR3 region has 16 residues. The germline CDR1 and CDR2 sequences are SNHLY and FYNNEI. V dropped 7 bases and J dropped 5; count of bases not matched to a gene: 10. The CDR3 nucleotides read TGTGCCAGCACAACCGGGACTAGCGGGGCCCATGAGACCCAGTACTTC. It is translated as CASTTGTSGAHETQYF.

This clone occurred once. V gene TRBV7-2 combines with J gene TRBJ2-3, with 8 positions matching TRBD2. This CDR3 has 15 residues. V gave up 4 bases and J gave up 3 bases; unmatched junction bases: 6. CDR1 is SGHTA, CDR2 FQGNSA, per germline. The CDR3 DNA sequence: TGTGCCAGCAGCTCCCCAGCGGGGGTAACAGATACGCAGTATTTT. Translating gives CASSSPAGVTDTQYF. Full variable domain (rest looked up from reference TRBV7-2 and TRBJ2-3): GAGVSQSPSNKVTEKGKDVELRCDPISGHTALYWYRQSLGQGLEFLIYFQGNSAPDKSGLPSDRFSAERTGGSVSTLTIQRTQQEDSAVYLCASSSPAGVTDTQYFGPGTRLTVL.